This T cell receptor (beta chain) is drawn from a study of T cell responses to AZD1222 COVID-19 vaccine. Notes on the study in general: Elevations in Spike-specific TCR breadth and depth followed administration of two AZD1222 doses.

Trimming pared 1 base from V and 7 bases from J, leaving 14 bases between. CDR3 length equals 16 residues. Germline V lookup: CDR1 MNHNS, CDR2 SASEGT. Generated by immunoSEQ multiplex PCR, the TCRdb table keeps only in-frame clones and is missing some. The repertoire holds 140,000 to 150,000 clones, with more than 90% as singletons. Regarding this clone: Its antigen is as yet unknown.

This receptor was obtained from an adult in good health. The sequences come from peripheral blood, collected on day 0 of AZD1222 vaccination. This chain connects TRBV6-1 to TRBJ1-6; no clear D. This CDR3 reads CASSEVMDSGNSPLHF. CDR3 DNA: TGTGCCAGCAGTGAAGTGATGGACTCGGGGAATTCACCCCTCCACTTT.